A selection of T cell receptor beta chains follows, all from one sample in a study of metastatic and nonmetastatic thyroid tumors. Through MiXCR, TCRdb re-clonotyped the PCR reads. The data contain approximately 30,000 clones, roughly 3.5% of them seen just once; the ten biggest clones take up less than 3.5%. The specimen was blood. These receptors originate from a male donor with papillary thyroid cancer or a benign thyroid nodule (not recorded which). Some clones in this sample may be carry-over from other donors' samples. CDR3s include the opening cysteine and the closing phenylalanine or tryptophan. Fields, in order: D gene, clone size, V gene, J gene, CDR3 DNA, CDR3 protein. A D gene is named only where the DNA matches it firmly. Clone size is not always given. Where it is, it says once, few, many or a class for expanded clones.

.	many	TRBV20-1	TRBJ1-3	TGCAGTGCATCAGGGGACTCTGGAAACACCATATATTTT	CSASGDSGNTIYF
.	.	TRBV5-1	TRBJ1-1	TGCGCCAGCAGCTTGGGGGACGGGATGAACACTGAAGCTTTCTTT	CASSLGDGMNTEAFF
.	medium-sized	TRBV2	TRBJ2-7	TGTGCCAGCAGTGAGGGGCAGAGGTCCTACGAGCAGTACTTC	CASSEGQRSYEQYF
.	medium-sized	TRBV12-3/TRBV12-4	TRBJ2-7	TGTGCCAGCAGTTTAGTAGGGGTAGCCTACGAGCAGTACTTC	CASSLVGVAYEQYF
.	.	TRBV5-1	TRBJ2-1	TGCGCCAGCAGCTCGGGTATCCTCAATGAGCAGTTCTTC	CASSSGILNEQFF
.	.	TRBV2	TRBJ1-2	TGTGCCAGCAGTGACAGCAGTGGCTATGGCTACACCTTC	CASSDSSGYGYTF
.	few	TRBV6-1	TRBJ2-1	TGTGCCAGCAGTGAAGTCGGGACGCCTTACAATGAGCAGTTCTTC	CASSEVGTPYNEQFF
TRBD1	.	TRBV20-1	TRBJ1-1	TGCAGTGCTGGACAGGGGATCTCTGAAGCTTTCTTT	CSAGQGISEAFF
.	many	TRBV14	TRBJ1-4	TGTGCCAGCAGCCAAGTGAGGCGAGGCGGAGAAAAACTGTTTTTT	CASSQVRRGGEKLFF
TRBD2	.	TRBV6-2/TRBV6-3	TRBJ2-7	TGTGCCAGCACTTACACCTCTAGCGGGACCAAGGAGCAGTACTTC	CASTYTSSGTKEQYF
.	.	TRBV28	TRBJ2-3	TGTGCCAGCAGCCAGCGACTGAGCACAGAAACGAAGTATTTT	CASSQRLSTETKYF
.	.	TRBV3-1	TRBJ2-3	TGTGCCAGCAAGAAGAGGGAGGCATATACGCAGTATTTT	CASKKREAYTQYF
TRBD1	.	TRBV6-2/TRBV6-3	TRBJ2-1	TGTGCCAGCAGAGGGACAGGGGCGCTGTACAATGAGCAGTTCTTC	CASRGTGALYNEQFF
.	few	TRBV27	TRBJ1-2	TGTGCCAGCATACAGACAGCAAGCTATGGCCACACCTTC	CASIQTASYGHTF
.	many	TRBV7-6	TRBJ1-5	TGTGCCAGCAGCTTAGCTAGGGACAATCAGCCCCAGCATTTT	CASSLARDNQPQHF
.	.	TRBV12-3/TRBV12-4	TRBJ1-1	TGTGCCGTCCAGGGCGCAGCTGAAGCTTTCTTT	CAVQGAAEAFF
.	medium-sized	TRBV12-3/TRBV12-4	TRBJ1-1	TGTGCCAGCAGATCCGGGGAGGCTGAAGCTTTCTTT	CASRSGEAEAFF
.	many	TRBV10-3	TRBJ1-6	TGTGCCATCAGCGGGGGGGGGGGCCACTCACCCCTCCACTTT	CAISGGGGHSPLHF
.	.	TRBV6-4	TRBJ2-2	TGTGCCAGCAGTGACTTGCCAGGAAGCACCGGGGAGCTGTTTTTT	CASSDLPGSTGELFF
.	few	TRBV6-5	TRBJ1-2	TGTGCCAGCAGTTACTCGACCAGGGGTAATGGCTACACCTTC	CASSYSTRGNGYTF
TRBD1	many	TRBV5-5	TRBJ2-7	TGTGCCAGCAGCCCGAACGGCAGGGGGCCAAGAGAGCAGTACTTC	CASSPNGRGPREQYF
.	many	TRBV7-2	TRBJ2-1	TGTGCCAGCAGCTTAGAGACCCCCGGGACAGAGCAGTTCTTC	CASSLETPGTEQFF
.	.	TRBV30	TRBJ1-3	TGTGCCTGGAGTAAGCGCGAAATCTCTGGAAACACCATATATTTT	CAWSKREISGNTIYF
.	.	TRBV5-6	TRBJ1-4	TGTGCCAGCAGCTTGTTGGAGACAGCGAATGAAGAACTGTTTTTC	CASSLLETANEELFF
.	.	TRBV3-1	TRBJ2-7	TGTGCCAGCAGCTCAAGCGGGCTCGAGCAGTACTTC	CASSSSGLEQYF
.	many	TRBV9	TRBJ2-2	TGTGCCAGCAGCGTAGAGGGGGGTAACACCGGGGAGCTGTTTTTT	CASSVEGGNTGELFF
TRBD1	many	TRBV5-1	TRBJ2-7	TGCGCCAGCAGCTCGGGACAGTACTCCTACGAGCAGTACTTC	CASSSGQYSYEQYF
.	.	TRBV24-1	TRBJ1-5	TGTGCCACCAGTCTCTGGTATATCAATCAGCCCCAGCATTTT	CATSLWYINQPQHF
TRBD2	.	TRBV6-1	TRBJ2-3	TGTGCCCGCAGTGATTCAGCGGGAGGAATAGATACGCAGTATTTT	CARSDSAGGIDTQYF
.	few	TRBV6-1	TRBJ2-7	TGTGCCAGCAGTGTGCAGGGTGGAAACTACGAGCAGTACTTC	CASSVQGGNYEQYF
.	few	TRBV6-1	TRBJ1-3	TGTGCCAGCAGTGTGGGACCCCCGGCCGGAAACACCATATATTTT	CASSVGPPAGNTIYF
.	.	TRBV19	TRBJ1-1	TGTGCCAGTACCCTTTGGCCGGTGAACACTGAAGCTTTCTTT	CASTLWPVNTEAFF
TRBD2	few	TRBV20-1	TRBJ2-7	TGCAGTGCAATGAGCGGGAGGACCTCCTACGAGCAGTACTTC	CSAMSGRTSYEQYF
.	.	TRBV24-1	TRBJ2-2	TGTGCCTCGGGACACGCGAACACCGGGGAGCTGTTTTTT	CASGHANTGELFF
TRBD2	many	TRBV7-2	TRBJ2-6	TGTGCCAGCAGCTTAGGACTAGCGGGGACTTCTGAGGCCAACGTCCTGACTTTC	CASSLGLAGTSEANVLTF
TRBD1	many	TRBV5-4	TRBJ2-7	TGTGCCAGCAGCTGGGGGACAGGGAGCTCCTACGAGCAGTACTTC	CASSWGTGSSYEQYF
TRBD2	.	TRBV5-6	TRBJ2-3	TGTGCCAGCTGCGGCCTAGCGGGCCCCGCAGATACTCAGTATTTT	CASCGLAGPADTQYF
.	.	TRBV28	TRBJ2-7	TGTGCCAGCAGCCCCAACAGCGGCGCTTCCTGCGAGCAGTACTTC	CASSPNSGASCEQYF
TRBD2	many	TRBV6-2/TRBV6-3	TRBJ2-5	TGTGCCAGCAGTTACTGGCGGACTAGCGTTCAAGAGACCCAGTACTTC	CASSYWRTSVQETQYF
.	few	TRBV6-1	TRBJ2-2	TGTGCCAGCAGTGAAGTTATCGAGGGAGTTGTCACCGGGGAGCTGTTTTTT	CASSEVIEGVVTGELFF
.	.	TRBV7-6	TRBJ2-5	TGTGCCAGCAGCCGATTTGACGGACAAGAGACCCAGTACTTC	CASSRFDGQETQYF
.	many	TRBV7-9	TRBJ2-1	TGTGCCAGCAGCTTAAAGCGTATCAATGAGCAGTTCTTC	CASSLKRINEQFF
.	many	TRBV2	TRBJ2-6	TGTGCCAGGGGTCAGGGGACCGTCCTGACTTTC	CARGQGTVLTF
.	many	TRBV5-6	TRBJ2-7	TGTGCCAGCAGCTTGGCGGGGAGCTCCTACGAGCAGTACTTC	CASSLAGSSYEQYF
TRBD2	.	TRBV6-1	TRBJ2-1	TGTGCCAGCAATCCAGCGGGGGAGGTCCACCCAAGCTCCTACAATGAGCAGTTCTTC	CASNPAGEVHPSSYNEQFF
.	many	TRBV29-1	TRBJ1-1	TGCAGCGTTGAATTAAGGGACACTGAAGCTTTCTTT	CSVELRDTEAFF
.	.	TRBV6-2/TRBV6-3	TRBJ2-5	TGTGCCAGCAGTAGACAGCGGCAAGAGACCCAGTACTTC	CASSRQRQETQYF
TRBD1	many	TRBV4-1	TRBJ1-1	TGCGCCAGCAGCGAATGGACAGGCCACACTGAAGCTTTCTTT	CASSEWTGHTEAFF
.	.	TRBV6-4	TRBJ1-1	TGTGCCAGCACTCTGGACACTGAAGCTTTCTTT	CASTLDTEAFF
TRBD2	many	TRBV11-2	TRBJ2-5	TGTGCCAGCAGCTACAGAGCTATTAGCGGGAGGACAGGAATCCAAGAGACCCAGTACTTC	CASSYRAISGRTGIQETQYF
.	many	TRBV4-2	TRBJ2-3	TGTGCCAGCAGCCAAGTAGGGGACGGCACAGATACGCAGTATTTT	CASSQVGDGTDTQYF
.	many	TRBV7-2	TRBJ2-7	TGTGCCAGCAGCTTAGGCCAGATCTACGAGCAGTACTTC	CASSLGQIYEQYF
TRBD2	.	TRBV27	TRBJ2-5	TGTGCCAGCAGTGAACAGCGGGGGCGGGAGACCCAGTACTTC	CASSEQRGRETQYF
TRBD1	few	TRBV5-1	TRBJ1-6	TGCGCCAGCAGCTCCGGGACAGAAAATTCACAACTCCACTTT	CASSSGTENSQLHF
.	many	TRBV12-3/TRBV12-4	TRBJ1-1	TGTGCCAGCAGTTCATGGGGGGGAATCACTGAAGCTTTCTTT	CASSSWGGITEAFF
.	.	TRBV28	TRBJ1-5	TGTGCCAGCAGTTTATTACAGGTCCTTTATAGCAATCAGCCCCAGCATTTT	CASSLLQVLYSNQPQHF